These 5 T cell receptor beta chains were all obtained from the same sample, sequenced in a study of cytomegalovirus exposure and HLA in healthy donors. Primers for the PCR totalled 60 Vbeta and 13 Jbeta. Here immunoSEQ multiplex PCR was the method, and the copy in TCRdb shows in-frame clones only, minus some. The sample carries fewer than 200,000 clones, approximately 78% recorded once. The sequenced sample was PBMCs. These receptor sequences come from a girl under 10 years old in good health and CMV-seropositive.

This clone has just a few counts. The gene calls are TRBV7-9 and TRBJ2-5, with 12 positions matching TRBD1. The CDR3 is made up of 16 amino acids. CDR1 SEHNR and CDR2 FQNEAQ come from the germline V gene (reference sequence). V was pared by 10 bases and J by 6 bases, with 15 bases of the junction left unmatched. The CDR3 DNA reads TGTGCCATCCGAATTGGGTGGGACAGGGGGCATCAGACCCAGTACTTC. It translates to CAIRIGWDRGHQTQYF.

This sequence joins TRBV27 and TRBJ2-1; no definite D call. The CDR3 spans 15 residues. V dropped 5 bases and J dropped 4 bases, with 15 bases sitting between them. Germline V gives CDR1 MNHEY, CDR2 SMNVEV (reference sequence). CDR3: CASSPGQALYNEQFF. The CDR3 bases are TGTGCCAGCAGTCCCGGCCAGGCCCTTTACAATGAGCAGTTCTTC.

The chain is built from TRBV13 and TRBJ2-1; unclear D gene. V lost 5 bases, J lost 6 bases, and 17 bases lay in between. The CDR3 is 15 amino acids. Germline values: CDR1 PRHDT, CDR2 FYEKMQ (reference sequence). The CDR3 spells CASSPYRAGSNEQFF. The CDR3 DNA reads TGTGCCAGCAGCCCATACAGAGCAGGATCCAATGAGCAGTTCTTC.

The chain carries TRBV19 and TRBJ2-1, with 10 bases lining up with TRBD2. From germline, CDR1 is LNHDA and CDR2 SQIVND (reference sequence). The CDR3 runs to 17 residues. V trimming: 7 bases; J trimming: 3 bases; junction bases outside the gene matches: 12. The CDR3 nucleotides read TGTGCCAGTAAGGCGGGGGCCGGACTAGCGGTCTACAATGAGCAGTTCTTC. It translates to CASKAGAGLAVYNEQFF. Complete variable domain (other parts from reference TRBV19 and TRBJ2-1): DGGITQSPKYLFRKEGQNVTLSCEQNLNHDAMYWYRQDPGQGLRLIYYSQIVNDFQKGDIAEGYSVSREKKESFPLTVTSAQKNPTAFYLCASKAGAGLAVYNEQFFGPGTRLTVL.

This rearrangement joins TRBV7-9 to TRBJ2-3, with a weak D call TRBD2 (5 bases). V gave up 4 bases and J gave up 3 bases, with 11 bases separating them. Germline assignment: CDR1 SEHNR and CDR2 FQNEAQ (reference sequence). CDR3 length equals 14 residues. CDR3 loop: CASSSPAVTDTQYF. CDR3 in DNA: TGTGCCAGCAGCTCGCCAGCGGTGACAGATACGCAGTATTTT.